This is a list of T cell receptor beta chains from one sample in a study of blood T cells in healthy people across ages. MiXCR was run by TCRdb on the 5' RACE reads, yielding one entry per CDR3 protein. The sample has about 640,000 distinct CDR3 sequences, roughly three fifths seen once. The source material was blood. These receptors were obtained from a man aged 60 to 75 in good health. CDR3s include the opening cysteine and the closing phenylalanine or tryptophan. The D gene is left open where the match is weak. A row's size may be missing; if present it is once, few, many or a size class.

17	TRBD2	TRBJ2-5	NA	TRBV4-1	TGCGCCAGCGGGGCTGGACTAGACTCGGCCAGTCAAGAGACCCAGTACTTC	CASGAGLDSASQETQYF
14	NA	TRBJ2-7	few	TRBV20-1	TGCAGTGCTAGAAGCTCGCTCGGCTCGTACGAGCAGTACTTC	CSARSSLGSYEQYF
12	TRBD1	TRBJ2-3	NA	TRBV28	TGTGCCAGCAGTACCACAGGGGGTACGCAGTATTTT	CASSTTGGTQYF
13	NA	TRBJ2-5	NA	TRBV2	TGTGCCAGCAGTGAATCCAGGGAAGGGACCCAGTACTTC	CASSESREGTQYF
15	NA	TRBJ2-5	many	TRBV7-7	TGTGCCAGCAGCTTAGCGCCGAGGAACGGCGAGACCCAGTACTTC	CASSLAPRNGETQYF
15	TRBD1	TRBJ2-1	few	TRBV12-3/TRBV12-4	TGTGCCAGCAGTTCGCAGGGGGCGGTCTACAATGAGCAGTTCTTC	CASSSQGAVYNEQFF
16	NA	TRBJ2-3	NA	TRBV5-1	TGCGCCAGCAGCTTCTCGACTGTACCTAGCACAGATACGCAGTATTTT	CASSFSTVPSTDTQYF
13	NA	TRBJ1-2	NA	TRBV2	TGTGCCAGCAGCCGACAGGCACGCTATGGCTACACCTTC	CASSRQARYGYTF
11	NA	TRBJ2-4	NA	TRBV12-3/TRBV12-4	TGTGCCAGCGCATCTAGGAACATTCAGTACTTC	CASASRNIQYF
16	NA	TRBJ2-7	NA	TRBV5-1	TGCGCCAGCAGCTGGACGGACGGGGGACCATCCTACGAGCAGTACTTC	CASSWTDGGPSYEQYF
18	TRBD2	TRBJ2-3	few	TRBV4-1	TGCGCCAGCAGCCAAGCTCTAGCGGGGGGACCGCGCACAGATACGCAGTATTTT	CASSQALAGGPRTDTQYF
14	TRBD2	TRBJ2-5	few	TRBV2	TGTGCCAGCAGGGGACTAGCGGCGTCCGGGACCCAGTACTTC	CASRGLAASGTQYF
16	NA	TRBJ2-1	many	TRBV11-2	TGTGCCAGCAGCCCATCCGGGGTCCGGTCCCTCAATGAGCAGTTCTTC	CASSPSGVRSLNEQFF
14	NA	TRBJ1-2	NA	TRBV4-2	TGTGCCAGCAGCCGGGTAACAGAAGGAGCTGGCTACACCTTC	CASSRVTEGAGYTF
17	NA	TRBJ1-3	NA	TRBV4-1	TGCGCCAGCAGCCAAGCACCAGGGGTTAGCTCTGGAAACACCATATATTTT	CASSQAPGVSSGNTIYF
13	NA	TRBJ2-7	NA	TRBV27	TGTGCCAGCAGCCCAGACGCATACAATGAGCAGTACTTC	CASSPDAYNEQYF
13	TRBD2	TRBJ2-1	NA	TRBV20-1	TGCAGTGCAAAGCGGGGGATTGGGAATGAGCAGTTCTTC	CSAKRGIGNEQFF
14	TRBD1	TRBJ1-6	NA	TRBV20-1	TGCAGTGCTAGAGATAACAGGGGTAATTCACCCCTCCACTTT	CSARDNRGNSPLHF
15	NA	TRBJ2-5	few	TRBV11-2	TGTGCCAGCAGCTTAAATGAGGGCCCTAAAGAGACCCAGTACTTC	CASSLNEGPKETQYF
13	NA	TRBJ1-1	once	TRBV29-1	TGCAGCTCGAGGGGACTCCAAAACACTGAAGCTTTCTTT	CSSRGLQNTEAFF
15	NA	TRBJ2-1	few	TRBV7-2	TGTGCCAGCAGCATCTCTTTGAGGGGACGAAATGAGCAGTTCTTC	CASSISLRGRNEQFF
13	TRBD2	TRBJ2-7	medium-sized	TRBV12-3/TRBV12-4	TGTGCCAGCAGCGCATCGGGGGGCTACGAGCAGTACTTC	CASSASGGYEQYF
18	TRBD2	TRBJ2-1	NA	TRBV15	TGTGCCACCAGCAGAGACTCCGGGACTAGCGGGGGGCGGAATGAGCAGTTCTTC	CATSRDSGTSGGRNEQFF
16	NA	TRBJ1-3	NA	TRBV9	TGTGCCAGCAGCGTCAGCAGCGGGACCACCTCGGCCACCATATATTTT	CASSVSSGTTSATIYF
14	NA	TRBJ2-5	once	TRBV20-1	TGCAGTGCCAGGGGTGGGCTAGCGGAGGAGACCCAGTACTTC	CSARGGLAEETQYF
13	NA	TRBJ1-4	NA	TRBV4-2	TGTGCCAGCAGCCAAGAGGTGAATGAAAAACTGTTTTTT	CASSQEVNEKLFF
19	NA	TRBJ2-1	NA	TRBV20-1	TGCAGTGCTAGAGATGATGGTGCAGTGGGGGGGCAAAGGTACAATGAGCAGTTCTTC	CSARDDGAVGGQRYNEQFF
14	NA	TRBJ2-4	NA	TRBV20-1	TGCAGTGCTTTAACAGGATTAGCCAAAAACATTCAGTACTTC	CSALTGLAKNIQYF
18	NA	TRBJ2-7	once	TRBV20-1	TGCAGATCCGCCTTAGGGATTACGGTGGCAGGGGTTACCTACGAGCAGTACTTC	CRSALGITVAGVTYEQYF
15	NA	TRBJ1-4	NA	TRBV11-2	TGTGCCAGCAGTTCCCTCCGGGGGCCCAATGAAAAACTGTTTTTT	CASSSLRGPNEKLFF
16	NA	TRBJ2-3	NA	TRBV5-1	TGCGCCAGCAGCTTGGGGCTAGACCTTCGTTCGGATACGCAGTATTTT	CASSLGLDLRSDTQYF
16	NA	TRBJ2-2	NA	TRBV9	TGTGCCAGCAGCACCCCGACTAGAGCGAACACCGGGGAGCTGTTTTTT	CASSTPTRANTGELFF
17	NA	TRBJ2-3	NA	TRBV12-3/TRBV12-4	TGTGCCAGCACTCCTGGGAGCCTACCAACTAGCACAGATACGCAGTATTTT	CASTPGSLPTSTDTQYF
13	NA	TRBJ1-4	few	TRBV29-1	TGCAGCGCCAATGTTGCAACTAATGAAAAACTGTTTTTT	CSANVATNEKLFF
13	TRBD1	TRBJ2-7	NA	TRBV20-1	TGCAGTGCTAGAGATGCAGGGGGCGGCGAGCAGTACTTC	CSARDAGGGEQYF
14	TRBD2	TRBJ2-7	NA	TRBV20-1	TGCAGTGCCTTAGCGGGGGGAAGCTCCTACGAGCAGTACTTC	CSALAGGSSYEQYF
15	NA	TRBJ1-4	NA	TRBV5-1	TGCGCCAGCAGCTTGATGACTGGGGTTAATGAAAAACTGTTTTTT	CASSLMTGVNEKLFF
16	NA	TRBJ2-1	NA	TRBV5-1	TGCGCCAGCAGCTGGGGACGACAGGGAGGCTACAATGAGCAGTTCTTC	CASSWGRQGGYNEQFF
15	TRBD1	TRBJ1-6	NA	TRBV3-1	TGTGCCAGCAGCCCCCTGGACAGGCGTCCTTCACCCCTCCACTTT	CASSPLDRRPSPLHF
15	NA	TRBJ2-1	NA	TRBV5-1	TGCGCCAGCAGCTTGGTGGGACTCCCGGACAATGAGCAGTTCTTC	CASSLVGLPDNEQFF
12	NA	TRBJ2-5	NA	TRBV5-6	TGTGCCAGCAGCTTGTATGGGACGAAGCAGTACTTC	CASSLYGTKQYF
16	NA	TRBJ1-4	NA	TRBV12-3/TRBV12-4	TGTGCCAGCAGTTGGGGACAAATGGCAACTAATGAAAAACTGTTTTTT	CASSWGQMATNEKLFF
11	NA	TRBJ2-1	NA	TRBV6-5	TGTGCCAGCAGTTTCAAGAATGAGCAGTTCTTC	CASSFKNEQFF
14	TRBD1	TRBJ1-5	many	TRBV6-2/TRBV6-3	TGTGCCAGCAGCTACAGGGGATCCCCACGTGCCCAGCATTTT	CASSYRGSPRAQHF
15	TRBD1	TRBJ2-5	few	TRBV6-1	TGTGCCAGCAGTGAAGTAAGGACAGGGTTAGAGACCCAGTACTTC	CASSEVRTGLETQYF
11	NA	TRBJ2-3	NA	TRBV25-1	TGTGCCAGCAGTGTAATAAACTCGCAGTATTTT	CASSVINSQYF
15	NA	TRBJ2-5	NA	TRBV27	TGTGCCAGCAGCCCCAGACTAGGGTACCAAGAGACCCAGTACTTC	CASSPRLGYQETQYF